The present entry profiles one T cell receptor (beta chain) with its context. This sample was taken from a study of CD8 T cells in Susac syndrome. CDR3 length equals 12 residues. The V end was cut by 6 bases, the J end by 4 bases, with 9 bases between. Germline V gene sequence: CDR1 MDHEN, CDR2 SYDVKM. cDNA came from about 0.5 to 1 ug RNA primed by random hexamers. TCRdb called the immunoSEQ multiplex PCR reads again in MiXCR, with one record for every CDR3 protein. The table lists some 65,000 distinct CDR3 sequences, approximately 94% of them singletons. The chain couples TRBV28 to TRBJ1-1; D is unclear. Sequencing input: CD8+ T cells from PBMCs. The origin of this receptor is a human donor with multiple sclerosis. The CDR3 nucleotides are TGTGCCAGCAGCCAGGTAGTCACTGAAGCTTTCTTT. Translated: CASSQVVTEAFF.